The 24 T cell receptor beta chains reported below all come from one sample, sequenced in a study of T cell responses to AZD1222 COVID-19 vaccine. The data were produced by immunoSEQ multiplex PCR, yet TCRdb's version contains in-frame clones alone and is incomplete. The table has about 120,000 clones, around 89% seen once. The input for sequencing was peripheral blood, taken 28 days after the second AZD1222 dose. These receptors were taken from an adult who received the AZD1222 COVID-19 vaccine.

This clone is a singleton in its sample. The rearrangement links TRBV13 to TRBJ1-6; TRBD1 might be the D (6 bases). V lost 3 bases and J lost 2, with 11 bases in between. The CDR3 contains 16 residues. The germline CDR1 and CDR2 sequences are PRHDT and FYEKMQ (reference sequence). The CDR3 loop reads CASSFLGGTYNSPLHF. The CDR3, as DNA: TGTGCCAGCAGCTTTTTAGGGGGGACCTATAATTCACCCCTCCACTTT.

CDR3 sequence (DNA): TGTGCCAGCAGCCACGGAGGGCTGGTCGGGACCGGGGAGCTGTTTTTT. It codes for CASSHGGLVGTGELFF. The chain joins TRBV14 to TRBJ2-2, with D possibly TRBD2 on 6 matching bases. With 3 bases removed from V and 5 bases from J, the gap between germline ends came to 16 bases. CDR3 length equals 16 residues. The germline CDR1 and CDR2 sequences are SGHDN and FVKESK.

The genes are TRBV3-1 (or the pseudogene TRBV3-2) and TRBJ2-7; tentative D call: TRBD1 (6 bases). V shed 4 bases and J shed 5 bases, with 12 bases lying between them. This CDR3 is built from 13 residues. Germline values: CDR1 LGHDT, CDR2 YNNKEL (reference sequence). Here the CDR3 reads CASSPDSRDEQYF. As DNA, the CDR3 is TGTGCCAGCAGCCCGGACAGTAGGGACGAGCAGTACTTC.

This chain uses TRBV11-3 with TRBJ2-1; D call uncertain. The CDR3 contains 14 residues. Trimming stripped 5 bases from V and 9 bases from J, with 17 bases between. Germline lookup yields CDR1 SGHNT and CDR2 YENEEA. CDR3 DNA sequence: TGTGCCAGCAGCCTTAGCATCTTTACTATTGAGCAGTTCTTC. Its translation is CASSLSIFTIEQFF.

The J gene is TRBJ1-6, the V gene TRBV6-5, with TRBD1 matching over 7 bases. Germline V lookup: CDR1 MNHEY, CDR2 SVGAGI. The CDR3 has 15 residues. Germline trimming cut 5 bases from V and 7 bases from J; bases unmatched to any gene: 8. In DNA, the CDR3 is TGTGCCAGCAGTCCCCCAGGGGGGACGAATTCACCCCTCCACTTT. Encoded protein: CASSPPGGTNSPLHF.

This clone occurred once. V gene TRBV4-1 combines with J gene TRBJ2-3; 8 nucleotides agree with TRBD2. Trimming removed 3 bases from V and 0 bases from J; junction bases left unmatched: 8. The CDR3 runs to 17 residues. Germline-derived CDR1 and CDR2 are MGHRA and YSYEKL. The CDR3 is CASSHPPAGASTDTQYF. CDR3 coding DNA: TGCGCCAGCAGCCACCCGCCAGCGGGGGCTAGCACAGATACGCAGTATTTT.

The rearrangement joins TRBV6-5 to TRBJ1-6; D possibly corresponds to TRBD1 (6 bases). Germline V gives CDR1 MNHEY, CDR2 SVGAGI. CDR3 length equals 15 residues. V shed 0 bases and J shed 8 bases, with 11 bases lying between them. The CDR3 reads CASSYSRTAYSPLHF. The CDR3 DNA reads TGTGCCAGCAGTTACTCGAGGACAGCTTATTCACCCCTCCACTTT.

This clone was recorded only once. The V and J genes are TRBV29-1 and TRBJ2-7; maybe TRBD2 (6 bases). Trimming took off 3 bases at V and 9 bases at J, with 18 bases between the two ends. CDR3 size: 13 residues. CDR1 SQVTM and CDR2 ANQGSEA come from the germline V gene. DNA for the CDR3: TGCAGCGTTGAGGAGGGGCTGCCCAGGTGGCAGTACTTC. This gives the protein CSVEEGLPRWQYF.

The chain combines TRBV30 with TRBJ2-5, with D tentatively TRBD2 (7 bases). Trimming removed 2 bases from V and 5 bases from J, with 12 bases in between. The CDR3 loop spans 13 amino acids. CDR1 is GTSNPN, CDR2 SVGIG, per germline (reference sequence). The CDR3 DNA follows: TGTGCCTGGAGTAGAGGGGGAGGGGAGACCCAGTACTTC. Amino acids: CAWSRGGGETQYF.

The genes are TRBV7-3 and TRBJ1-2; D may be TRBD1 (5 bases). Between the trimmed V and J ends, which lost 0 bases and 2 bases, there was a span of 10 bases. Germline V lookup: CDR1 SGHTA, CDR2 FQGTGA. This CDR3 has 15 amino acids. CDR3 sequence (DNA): TGTGCCAGCAGCTTAACAGGTCGGGGGAACTATGGCTACACCTTC. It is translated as CASSLTGRGNYGYTF.

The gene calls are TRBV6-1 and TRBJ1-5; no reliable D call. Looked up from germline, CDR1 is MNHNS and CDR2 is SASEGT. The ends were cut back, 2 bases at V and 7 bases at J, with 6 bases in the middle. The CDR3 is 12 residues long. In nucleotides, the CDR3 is TGTGCCAGCAGTGAATTTGGACAGCCCCAGCATTTT. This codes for CASSEFGQPQHF.

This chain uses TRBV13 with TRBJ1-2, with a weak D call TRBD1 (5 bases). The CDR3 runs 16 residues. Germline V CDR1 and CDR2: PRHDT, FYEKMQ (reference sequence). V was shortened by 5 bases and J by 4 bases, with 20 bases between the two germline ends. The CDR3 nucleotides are TGTGCCAGCAGCCTGATCCCCCTCGAGGGGATCTATGGCTACACCTTC. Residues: CASSLIPLEGIYGYTF.

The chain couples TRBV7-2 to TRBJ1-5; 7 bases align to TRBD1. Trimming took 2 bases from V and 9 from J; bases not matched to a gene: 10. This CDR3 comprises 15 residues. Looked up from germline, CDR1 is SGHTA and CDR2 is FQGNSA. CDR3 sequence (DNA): TGTGCCAGCAGCTTACGGACAGGCCCCCCGGGGCCCCAGCATTTT. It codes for CASSLRTGPPGPQHF.

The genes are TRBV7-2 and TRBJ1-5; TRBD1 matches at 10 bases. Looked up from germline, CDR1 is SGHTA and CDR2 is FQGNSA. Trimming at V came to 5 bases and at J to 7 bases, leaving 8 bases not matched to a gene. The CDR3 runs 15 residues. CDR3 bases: TGTGCCAGCAGCCCCGGGACAGGGGTCTTACAGCCCCAGCATTTT. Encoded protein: CASSPGTGVLQPQHF.

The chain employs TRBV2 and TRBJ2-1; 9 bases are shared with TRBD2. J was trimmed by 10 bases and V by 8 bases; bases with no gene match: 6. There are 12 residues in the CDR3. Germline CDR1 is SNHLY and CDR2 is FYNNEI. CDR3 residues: CASRTSAEEQFF. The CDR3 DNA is TGTGCCAGCCGGACTAGCGCGGAAGAGCAGTTCTTC.

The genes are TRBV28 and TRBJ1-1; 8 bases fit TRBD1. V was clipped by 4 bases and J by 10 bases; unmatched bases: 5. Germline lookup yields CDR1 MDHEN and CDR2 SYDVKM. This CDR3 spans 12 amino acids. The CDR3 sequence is CASSSQGARAFF. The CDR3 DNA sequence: TGTGCCAGCAGTTCTCAGGGGGCCAGAGCTTTCTTT.

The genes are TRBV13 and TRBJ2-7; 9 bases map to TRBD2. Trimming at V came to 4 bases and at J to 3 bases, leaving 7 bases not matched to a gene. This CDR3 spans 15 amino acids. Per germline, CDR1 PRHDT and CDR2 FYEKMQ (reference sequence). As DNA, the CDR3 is TGTGCCAGCAGCTCTCCTAGCGGGACTCTCTACGAGCAGTACTTC. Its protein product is CASSSPSGTLYEQYF.

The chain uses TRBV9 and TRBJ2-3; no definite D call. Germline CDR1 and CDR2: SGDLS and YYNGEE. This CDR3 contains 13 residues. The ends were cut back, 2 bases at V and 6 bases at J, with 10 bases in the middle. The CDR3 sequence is CASSVGLSDTQYF. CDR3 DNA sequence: TGTGCCAGCAGCGTGGGCCTATCGGATACGCAGTATTTT.

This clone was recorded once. The CDR3 reads CASSLSFGTGRETQYF. Here the CDR3 DNA reads TGTGCCAGCAGTTTATCGTTTGGAACAGGGCGCGAGACCCAGTACTTC. This chain connects TRBV27 to TRBJ2-5; TRBD1 might be the D (6 bases). This CDR3 comprises 16 residues. The V end lost 0 bases, the J end lost 5 bases, and 16 bases lay between the germline ends. Germline loops: CDR1 MNHEY, CDR2 SMNVEV (reference sequence).

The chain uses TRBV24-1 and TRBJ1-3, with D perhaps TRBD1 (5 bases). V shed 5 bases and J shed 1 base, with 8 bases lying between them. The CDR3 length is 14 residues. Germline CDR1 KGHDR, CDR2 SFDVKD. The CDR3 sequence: CATSAAGSGNTIYF. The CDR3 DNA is TGTGCCACCAGTGCCGCAGGGTCTGGAAACACCATATATTTT.

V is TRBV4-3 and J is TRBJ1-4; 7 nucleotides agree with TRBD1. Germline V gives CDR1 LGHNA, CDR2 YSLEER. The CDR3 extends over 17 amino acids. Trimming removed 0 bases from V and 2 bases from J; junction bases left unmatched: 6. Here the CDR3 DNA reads TGCGCCAGCAGCCAAGAGGGACAGTTATCGACTAATGAAAAACTGTTTTTT. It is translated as CASSQEGQLSTNEKLFF.

This chain's CDR3 is CASSQDRPPYEQYF. In DNA, the CDR3 is TGTGCCAGCAGCCAAGATCGCCCACCTTACGAGCAGTACTTC. V and J are TRBV3-1 (or the pseudogene TRBV3-2) and TRBJ2-7; D gene ambiguous. Germline loops: CDR1 LGHDT, CDR2 YNNKEL (reference sequence). Between the trimmed V and J ends, which lost 0 bases and 4 bases, there was a span of 10 bases. This CDR3 is 14 amino acids long.

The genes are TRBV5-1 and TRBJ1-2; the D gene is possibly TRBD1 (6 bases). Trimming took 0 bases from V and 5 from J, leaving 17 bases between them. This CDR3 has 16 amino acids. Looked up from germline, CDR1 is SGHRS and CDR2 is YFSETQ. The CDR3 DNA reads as TGCGCCAGCAGCTTGGGGCCGGACAGATCCTTATATGGCTACACCTTC. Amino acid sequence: CASSLGPDRSLYGYTF.

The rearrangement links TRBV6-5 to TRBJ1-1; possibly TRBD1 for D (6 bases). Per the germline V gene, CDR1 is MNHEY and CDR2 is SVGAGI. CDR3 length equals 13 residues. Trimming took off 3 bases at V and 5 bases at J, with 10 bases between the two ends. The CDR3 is CASSYRGKTEAFF. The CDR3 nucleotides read TGTGCCAGCAGTTATAGGGGGAAGACTGAAGCTTTCTTT.